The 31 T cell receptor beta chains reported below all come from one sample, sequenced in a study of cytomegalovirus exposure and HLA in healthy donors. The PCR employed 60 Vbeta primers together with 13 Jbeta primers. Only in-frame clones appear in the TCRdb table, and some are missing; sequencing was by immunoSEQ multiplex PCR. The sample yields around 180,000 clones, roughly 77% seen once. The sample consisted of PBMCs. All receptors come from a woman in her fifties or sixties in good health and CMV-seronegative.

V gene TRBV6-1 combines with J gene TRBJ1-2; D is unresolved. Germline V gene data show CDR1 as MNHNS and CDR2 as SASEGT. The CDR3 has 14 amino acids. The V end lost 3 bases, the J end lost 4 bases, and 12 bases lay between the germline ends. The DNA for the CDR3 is TGTGCCAGCAGTGATTTTTCGGCGGCCTATGGCTACACCTTC. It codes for CASSDFSAAYGYTF.

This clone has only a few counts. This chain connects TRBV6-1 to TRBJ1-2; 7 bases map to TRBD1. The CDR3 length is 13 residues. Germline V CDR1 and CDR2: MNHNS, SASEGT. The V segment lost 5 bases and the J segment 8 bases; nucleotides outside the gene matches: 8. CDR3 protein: CASSLTGVPGYTF. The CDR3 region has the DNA TGTGCCAGCAGTTTAACAGGGGTCCCCGGCTACACCTTC.

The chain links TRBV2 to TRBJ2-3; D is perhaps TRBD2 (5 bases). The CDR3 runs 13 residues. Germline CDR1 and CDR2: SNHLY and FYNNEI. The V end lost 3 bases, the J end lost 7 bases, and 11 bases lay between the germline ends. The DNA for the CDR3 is TGTGCCAGCAGTGATGCGGGTTCAAATACGCAGTATTTT. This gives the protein CASSDAGSNTQYF.

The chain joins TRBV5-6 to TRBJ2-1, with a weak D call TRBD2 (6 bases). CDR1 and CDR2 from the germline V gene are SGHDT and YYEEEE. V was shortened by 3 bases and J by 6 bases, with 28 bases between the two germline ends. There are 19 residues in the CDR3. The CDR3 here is CASSSPGRWDSDRGNEQFF. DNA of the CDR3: TGTGCCAGCAGCTCCCCGGGACGGTGGGACTCCGACCGGGGCAATGAGCAGTTCTTC.

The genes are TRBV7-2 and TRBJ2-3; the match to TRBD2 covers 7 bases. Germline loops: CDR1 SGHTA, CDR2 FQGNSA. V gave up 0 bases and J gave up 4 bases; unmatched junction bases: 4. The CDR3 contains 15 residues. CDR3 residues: CASSLAGGPPDTQYF. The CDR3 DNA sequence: TGTGCCAGCAGCTTAGCGGGAGGGCCGCCAGATACGCAGTATTTT. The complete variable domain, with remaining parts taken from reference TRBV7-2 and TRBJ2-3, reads GAGVSQSPSNKVTEKGKDVELRCDPISGHTALYWYRQSLGQGLEFLIYFQGNSAPDKSGLPSDRFSAERTGGSVSTLTIQRTQQEDSAVYLCASSLAGGPPDTQYFGPGTRLTVL.

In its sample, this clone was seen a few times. DNA for the CDR3: TGTGCCAGCAGGGCCCATGGAAACACCATATATTTT. This codes for CASRAHGNTIYF. The rearrangement uses TRBV6-6 and TRBJ1-3; D not resolved. This CDR3 is built from 12 residues. Trimming removed 6 bases at V and 3 bases at J, with 6 bases between. Looked up from germline, CDR1 is MNHNY and CDR2 is SVGAGI (reference sequence).

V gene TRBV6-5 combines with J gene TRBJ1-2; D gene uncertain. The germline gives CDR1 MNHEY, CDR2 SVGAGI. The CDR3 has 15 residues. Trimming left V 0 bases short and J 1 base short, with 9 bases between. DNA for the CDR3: TGTGCCAGCAGTTACTCTGGGGAGGGTAACTATGGCTACACCTTC. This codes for CASSYSGEGNYGYTF.

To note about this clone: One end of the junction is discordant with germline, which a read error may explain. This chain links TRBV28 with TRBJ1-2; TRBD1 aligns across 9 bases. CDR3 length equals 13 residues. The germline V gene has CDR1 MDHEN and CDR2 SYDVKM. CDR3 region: CASSSLLPGQGDF. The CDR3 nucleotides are TGTGCCAGCAGTTCTCTTCTTCCGGGACAGGGAGACTTC.

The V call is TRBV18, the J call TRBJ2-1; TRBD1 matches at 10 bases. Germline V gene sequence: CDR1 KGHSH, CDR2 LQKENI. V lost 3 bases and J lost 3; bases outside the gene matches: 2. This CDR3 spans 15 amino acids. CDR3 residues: CASSPGTGDYNEQFF. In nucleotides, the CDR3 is TGTGCCAGCTCACCCGGGACAGGGGACTACAATGAGCAGTTCTTC.

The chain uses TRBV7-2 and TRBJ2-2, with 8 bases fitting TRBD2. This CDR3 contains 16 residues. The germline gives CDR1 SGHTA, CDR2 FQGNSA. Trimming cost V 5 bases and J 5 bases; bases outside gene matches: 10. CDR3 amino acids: CASSPSGLASTGELFF. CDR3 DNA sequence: TGTGCCAGCAGCCCATCAGGACTAGCTAGTACCGGGGAGCTGTTTTTT.

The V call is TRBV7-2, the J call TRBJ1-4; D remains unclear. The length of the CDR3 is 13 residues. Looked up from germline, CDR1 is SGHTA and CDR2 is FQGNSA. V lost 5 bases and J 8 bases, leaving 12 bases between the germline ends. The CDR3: CASSIGRGEKLFF. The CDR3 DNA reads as TGTGCCAGCAGCATTGGACGGGGAGAAAAACTGTTTTTT.

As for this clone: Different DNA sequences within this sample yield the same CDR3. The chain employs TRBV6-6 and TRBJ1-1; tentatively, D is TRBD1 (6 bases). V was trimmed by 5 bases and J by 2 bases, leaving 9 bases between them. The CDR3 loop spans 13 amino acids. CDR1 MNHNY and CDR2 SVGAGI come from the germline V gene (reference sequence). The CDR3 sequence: CASSPRGNTEAFF. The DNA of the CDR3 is TGTGCCAGCAGTCCCAGGGGTAACACTGAAGCTTTCTTT.

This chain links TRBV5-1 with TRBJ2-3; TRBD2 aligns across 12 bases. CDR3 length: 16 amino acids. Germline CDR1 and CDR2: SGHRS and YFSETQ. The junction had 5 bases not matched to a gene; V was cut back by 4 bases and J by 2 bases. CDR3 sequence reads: CASSLRTSGNTDTQYF. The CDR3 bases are TGCGCCAGCAGCCTCAGGACTAGCGGGAACACAGATACGCAGTATTTT.

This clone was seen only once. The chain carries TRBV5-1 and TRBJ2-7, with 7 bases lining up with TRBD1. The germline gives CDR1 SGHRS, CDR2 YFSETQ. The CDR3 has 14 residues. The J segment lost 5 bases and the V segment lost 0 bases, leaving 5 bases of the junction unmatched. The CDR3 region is CASSLEQGWNEQYF. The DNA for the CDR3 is TGCGCCAGCAGCTTGGAACAGGGGTGGAACGAGCAGTACTTC. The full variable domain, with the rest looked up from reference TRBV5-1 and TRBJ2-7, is KAGVTQTPRYLIKTRGQQVTLSCSPISGHRSVSWYQQTPGQGLQFLFEYFSETQRNKGNFPGRFSGRQFSNSRSEMNVSTLELGDSALYLCASSLEQGWNEQYFGPGTRLTVT.

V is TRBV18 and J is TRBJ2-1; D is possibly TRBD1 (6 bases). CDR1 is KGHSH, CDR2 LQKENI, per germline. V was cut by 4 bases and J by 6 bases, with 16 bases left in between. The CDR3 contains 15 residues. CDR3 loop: CASSLSAGALNEQFF. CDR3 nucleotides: TGTGCCAGCTCACTTAGCGCAGGGGCACTCAATGAGCAGTTCTTC.

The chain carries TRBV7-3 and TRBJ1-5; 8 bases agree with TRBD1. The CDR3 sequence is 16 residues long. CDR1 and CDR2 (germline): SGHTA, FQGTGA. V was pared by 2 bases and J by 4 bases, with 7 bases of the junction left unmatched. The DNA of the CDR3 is TGTGCCAGCAGCTTAGAGGGACAGGCGTTAAATCAGCCCCAGCATTTT. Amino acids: CASSLEGQALNQPQHF.

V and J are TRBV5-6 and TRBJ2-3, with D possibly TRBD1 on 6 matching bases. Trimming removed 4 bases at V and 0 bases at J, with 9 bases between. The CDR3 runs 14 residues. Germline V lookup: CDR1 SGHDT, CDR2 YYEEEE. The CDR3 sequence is CASSQGLSTDTQYF. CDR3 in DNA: TGTGCCAGCAGCCAGGGGCTTAGCACAGATACGCAGTATTTT.

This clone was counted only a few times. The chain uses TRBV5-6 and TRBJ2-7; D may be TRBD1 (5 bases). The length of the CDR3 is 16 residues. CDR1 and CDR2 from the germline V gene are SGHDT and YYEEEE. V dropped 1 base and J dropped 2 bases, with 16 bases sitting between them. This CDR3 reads CASSLRTRMIPYEQYF. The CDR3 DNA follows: TGTGCCAGCAGCTTGCGGACACGGATGATTCCCTACGAGCAGTACTTC.

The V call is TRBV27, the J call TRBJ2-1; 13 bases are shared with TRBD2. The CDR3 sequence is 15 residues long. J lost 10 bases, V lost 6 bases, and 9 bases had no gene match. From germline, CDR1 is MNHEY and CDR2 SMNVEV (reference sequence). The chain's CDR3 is CASSQLAGGPGEQFF. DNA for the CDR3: TGTGCCAGCAGCCAACTAGCGGGAGGGCCAGGCGAGCAGTTCTTC.

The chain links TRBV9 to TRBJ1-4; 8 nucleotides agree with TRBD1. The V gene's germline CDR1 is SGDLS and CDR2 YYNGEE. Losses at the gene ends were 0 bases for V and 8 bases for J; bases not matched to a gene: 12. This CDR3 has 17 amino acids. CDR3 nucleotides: TGTGCCAGCAGCGTAGATGGCAGGGGGCTTCGAAGGGAAAAACTGTTTTTT. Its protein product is CASSVDGRGLRREKLFF.

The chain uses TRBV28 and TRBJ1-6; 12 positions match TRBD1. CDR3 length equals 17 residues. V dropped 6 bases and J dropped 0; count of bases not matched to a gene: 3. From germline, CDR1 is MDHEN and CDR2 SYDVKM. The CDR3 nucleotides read TGTGCCAGCAGCGGGACAGGGGGCAGCTCCTATAATTCACCCCTCCACTTT. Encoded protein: CASSGTGGSSYNSPLHF.

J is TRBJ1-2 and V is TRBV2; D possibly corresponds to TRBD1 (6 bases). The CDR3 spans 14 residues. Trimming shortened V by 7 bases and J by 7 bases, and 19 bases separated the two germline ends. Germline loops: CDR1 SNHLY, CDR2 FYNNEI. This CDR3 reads CASNSGATRVGYTF. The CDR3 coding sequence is TGTGCCAGCAATTCAGGGGCCACGCGGGTTGGCTACACCTTC.

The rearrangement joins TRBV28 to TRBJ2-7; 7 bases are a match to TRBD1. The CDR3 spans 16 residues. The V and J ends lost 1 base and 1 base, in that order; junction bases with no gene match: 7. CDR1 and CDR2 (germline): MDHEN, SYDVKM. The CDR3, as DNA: TGTGCCAGCAGTTTATCTGCCGGGACAGCATCCTACGAGCAGTACTTC. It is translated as CASSLSAGTASYEQYF. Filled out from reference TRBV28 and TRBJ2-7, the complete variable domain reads DVKVTQSSRYLVKRTGEKVFLECVQDMDHENMFWYRQDPGLGLRLIYFSYDVKMKEKGDIPEGYSVSREKKERFSLILESASTNQTSMYLCASSLSAGTASYEQYFGPGTRLTVT.

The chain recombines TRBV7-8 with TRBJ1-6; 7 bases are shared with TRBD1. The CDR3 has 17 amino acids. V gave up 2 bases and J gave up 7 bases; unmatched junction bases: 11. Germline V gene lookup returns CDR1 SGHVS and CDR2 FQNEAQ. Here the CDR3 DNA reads TGTGCCAGCAGCTTAATCTCCCAGGGGGTAGGGAATTCACCCCTCCACTTT. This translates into CASSLISQGVGNSPLHF. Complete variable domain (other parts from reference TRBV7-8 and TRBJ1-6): GAGVSQSPRYKVAKRGQDVALRCDPISGHVSLFWYQQALGQGPEFLTYFQNEAQLDKSGLPSDRFFAERPEGSVSTLKIQRTQQEDSAVYLCASSLISQGVGNSPLHFGNGTRLTVT.

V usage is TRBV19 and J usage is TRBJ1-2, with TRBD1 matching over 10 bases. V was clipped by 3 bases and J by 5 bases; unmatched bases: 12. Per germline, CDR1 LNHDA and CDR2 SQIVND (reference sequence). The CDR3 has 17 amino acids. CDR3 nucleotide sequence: TGTGCCAGTAGTATCCTCAGACAGGGGGCGCATCTTTATGGCTACACCTTC. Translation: CASSILRQGAHLYGYTF.

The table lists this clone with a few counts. The CDR3 loop reads CASSLGGRPSTDTQYF. In nucleotides, the CDR3 is TGTGCCAGCAGCTTGGGGGGCAGGCCCAGCACAGATACGCAGTATTTT. The chain recombines TRBV5-4 with TRBJ2-3; possibly TRBD1 for D (5 bases). V lost 0 bases to trimming and J lost 0 bases, with 11 bases between them. The germline CDR1 and CDR2 sequences are SGHNT and YYREEE (reference sequence). The CDR3 has 16 residues.

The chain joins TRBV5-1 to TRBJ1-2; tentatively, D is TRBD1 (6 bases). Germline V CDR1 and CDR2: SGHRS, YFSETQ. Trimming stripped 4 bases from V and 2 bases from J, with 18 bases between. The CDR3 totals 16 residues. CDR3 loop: CASSPTPTGLNYGYTF. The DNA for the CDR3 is TGCGCCAGCAGCCCCACCCCCACAGGGCTCAACTATGGCTACACCTTC.

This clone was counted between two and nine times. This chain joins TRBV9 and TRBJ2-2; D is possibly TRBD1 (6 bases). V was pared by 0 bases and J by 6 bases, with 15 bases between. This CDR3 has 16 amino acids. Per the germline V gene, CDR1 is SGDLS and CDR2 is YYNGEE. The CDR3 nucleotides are TGTGCCAGCAGCGTAGCTACAGGGAAGATTGCCGGGGAGCTGTTTTTT. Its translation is CASSVATGKIAGELFF.

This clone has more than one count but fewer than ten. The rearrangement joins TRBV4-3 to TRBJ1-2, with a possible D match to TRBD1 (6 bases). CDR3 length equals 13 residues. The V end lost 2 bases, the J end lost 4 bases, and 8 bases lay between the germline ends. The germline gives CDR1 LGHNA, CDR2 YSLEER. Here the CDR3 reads CASSQSGVYGYTF. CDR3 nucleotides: TGCGCCAGCAGCCAATCAGGGGTCTATGGCTACACCTTC.

CDR3 sequence reads: CASSLALRGTQYF. In nucleotides, the CDR3 is TGCGCCAGCAGCTTGGCCCTTAGGGGGACCCAGTACTTC. The rearrangement uses TRBV5-1 and TRBJ2-5, with a possible D match to TRBD1 (5 bases). V lost 0 bases and J 7 bases, leaving 10 bases between the germline ends. CDR1 and CDR2 (germline): SGHRS, YFSETQ. CDR3 length equals 13 residues.

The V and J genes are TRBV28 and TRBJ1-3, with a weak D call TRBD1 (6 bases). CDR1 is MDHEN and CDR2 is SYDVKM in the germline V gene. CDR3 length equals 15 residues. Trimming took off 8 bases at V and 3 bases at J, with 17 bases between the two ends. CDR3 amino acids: CASFRRGAFGNTIYF. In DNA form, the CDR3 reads TGTGCCAGCTTCAGGCGGGGGGCATTTGGAAACACCATATATTTT.